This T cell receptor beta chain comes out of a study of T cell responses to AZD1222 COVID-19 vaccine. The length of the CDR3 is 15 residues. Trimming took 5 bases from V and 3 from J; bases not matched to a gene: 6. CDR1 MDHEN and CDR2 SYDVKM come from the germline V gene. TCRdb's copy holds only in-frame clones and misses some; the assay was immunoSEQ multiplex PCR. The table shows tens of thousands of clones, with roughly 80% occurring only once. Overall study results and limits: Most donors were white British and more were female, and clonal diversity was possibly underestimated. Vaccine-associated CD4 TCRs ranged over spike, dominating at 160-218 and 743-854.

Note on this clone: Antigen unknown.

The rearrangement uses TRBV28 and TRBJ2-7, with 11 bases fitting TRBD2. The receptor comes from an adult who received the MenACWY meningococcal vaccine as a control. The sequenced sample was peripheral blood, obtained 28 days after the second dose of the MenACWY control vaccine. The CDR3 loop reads CASSPGLAVNYEQYF. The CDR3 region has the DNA TGTGCCAGCAGTCCGGGACTAGCGGTTAACTACGAGCAGTACTTC.